The 26 T cell receptor beta chains given below trace back to one sample, sequenced in a study of monozygotic twins with inflammatory bowel disease. From the 5' RACE reads, TCRdb lists one entry per CDR3 protein and no DNA. This sample contains 300,000 to 450,000 distinct CDR3 sequences. Material for sequencing was blood. The receptor source for this set is a human donor with ulcerative colitis or Crohn's disease, or a healthy co-twin of an affected twin (not recorded which).

The chain uses TRBV6-5 and TRBJ1-4; TCRdb gives TRBD1 as the D gene, but with no DNA this cannot be confirmed. CDR1 and CDR2 (germline): MNHEY, SVGAGI. The CDR3 contains 15 residues. CDR3 loop: CASSYSGGRSEKLFF.

This chain links TRBV28 with TRBJ2-3; the D gene TCRdb calls, TRBD1, cannot be checked with no DNA. CDR3 size: 14 residues. Germline V CDR1 and CDR2: MDHEN, SYDVKM. CDR3 loop: CASTRAQNTDTQYF.

This chain connects TRBV6-1 to TRBJ2-5; there is no DNA to check the TCRdb D call of TRBD1. Germline-derived CDR1 and CDR2 are MNHNS and SASEGT. The CDR3 covers 16 residues. CDR3 residues: CASGRGQGPRQETQYF.

The chain couples TRBV9 to TRBJ1-6. The CDR3 is made up of 13 amino acids. The germline V gene encodes CDR1 SGDLS and CDR2 YYNGEE. The CDR3 loop is CASSVDSLSPLHF. The full variable domain, its missing parts supplied by reference TRBV9 and TRBJ1-6, is DSGVTQTPKHLITATGQRVTLRCSPRSGDLSVYWYQQSLDQGLQFLIQYYNGEERAKGNILERFSAQQFPDLHSELNLSSLELGDSALYFCASSVDSLSPLHFGNGTRLTVT.

The chain has TRBV4-3 and TRBJ2-1; as DNA is missing, the TRBD2 call by TCRdb cannot be tested. This CDR3 has 15 amino acids. In germline, CDR1 is LGHNA, CDR2 YSLEER. The CDR3 is CASSQDRTSGGPQFF.

V and J are TRBV7-2 and TRBJ2-1; TCRdb lists TRBD1, though no DNA is available to test this call. The CDR3 covers 15 residues. Germline CDR1 SGHTA, CDR2 FQGNSA. Here the CDR3 reads CASSVRDSPYNEQFF.

The chain combines TRBV5-1 with TRBJ2-3; the D call from TCRdb, TRBD1, cannot be confirmed without DNA. Germline CDR1 reads SGHRS; CDR2 reads YFSETQ. This CDR3 comprises 13 residues. CDR3 region: CASSSGTGNTQYF.

The V call is TRBV5-1, the J call TRBJ2-4; without DNA, the TCRdb call of TRBD1 cannot be checked. The CDR3 is made up of 19 amino acids. CDR1 and CDR2 from the germline V gene are SGHRS and YFSETQ. This CDR3 reads CASSSPDRGHFLAKNIQYF.

This chain uses TRBV7-2 with TRBJ2-7; TCRdb's D call, TRBD1, is unchecked because there is no DNA. Germline CDR1 SGHTA, CDR2 FQGNSA. The CDR3 extends over 16 amino acids. The CDR3 region is CASSWNPGPLAYEQYF.

This rearrangement joins TRBV30 to TRBJ2-1; the D gene TCRdb calls, TRBD2, cannot be checked with no DNA. This CDR3 is 15 amino acids long. Per germline, CDR1 GTSNPN and CDR2 SVGIG (reference sequence). The CDR3 loop reads CAWIELAGGHNEQFF. The whole variable domain, filled in from reference TRBV30 and TRBJ2-1, reads SQTIHQWPATLVQPVGSPLSLECTVEGTSNPNLYWYRQAAGRGLQLLFYSVGIGQISSEVPQNLSASRPQDRQFILSSKKLLLSDSGFYLCAWIELAGGHNEQFFGPGTRLTVL.

V gene TRBV7-3 combines with J gene TRBJ2-7; there is no DNA to check the TCRdb D call of TRBD1. The CDR3 contains 15 residues. CDR1 is SGHTA, CDR2 FQGTGA, per germline. Here the CDR3 reads CASSLQGATHYEQYF.

The CDR3 is CASSETGTGSQETQYF. This chain joins TRBV6-1 and TRBJ2-5; the D call of TRBD1 rests on TCRdb alone, since no DNA is present to check it. There are 16 residues in the CDR3. Germline V gives CDR1 MNHNS, CDR2 SASEGT.

The chain has TRBV11-1 and TRBJ1-6; TCRdb returns TRBD1, unconfirmable since there is no DNA. This CDR3 has 15 amino acids. Per the germline V gene, CDR1 is SGHAT and CDR2 is FQDESV (reference sequence). The chain's CDR3 is CASSSRGAFNSPLHF.

This chain connects TRBV3-1 to TRBJ2-7. The CDR3 extends over 13 amino acids. Germline values: CDR1 LGHDT, CDR2 YNNKEL (reference sequence). The CDR3 is CASSQVGNYEQYF.

This sequence joins TRBV23-1 and TRBJ2-6; TCRdb outputs TRBD1, but without DNA this stays unchecked. TRBV23-1 is reported as an ORF; its role is uncertain. The CDR3 is made up of 18 amino acids. This CDR3 is CASNPGQGASSGANVLTF.

This chain links TRBV18 with TRBJ2-6. CDR1 KGHSH and CDR2 LQKENI come from the germline V gene. The CDR3 sequence is 15 residues long. The CDR3 sequence is CASSPRISGANVLTF.

The chain combines TRBV6-1 with TRBJ1-6; TCRdb lists TRBD1, though no DNA is available to test this call. CDR3 length equals 14 residues. Germline V gene lookup returns CDR1 MNHNS and CDR2 SASEGT. CDR3 sequence reads: CASSLDREGSPLHF.

The rearrangement uses TRBV6-2 or TRBV6-3 and TRBJ2-5. This CDR3 has 14 amino acids. CDR1 and CDR2 from the germline V gene are MNHEY and SVGEGT. CDR3 residues: CASKWGKIQETQYF.

This chain joins TRBV20-1 and TRBJ1-6; the D call from TCRdb, TRBD1, cannot be confirmed without DNA. The CDR3 spans 16 residues. From germline, CDR1 is DFQATT and CDR2 SNEGSKA (reference sequence). The CDR3 sequence: CSARAATGAFYSPLHF.

V usage is TRBV14 and J usage is TRBJ2-7. CDR3 length: 14 residues. From germline, CDR1 is SGHDN and CDR2 FVKESK. The CDR3 region is CASSHFALDYEQYF.

The chain carries TRBV28 and TRBJ2-5; TCRdb proposes TRBD1, but this gene call is untestable without DNA. The CDR3 runs to 18 residues. Looked up from germline, CDR1 is MDHEN and CDR2 is SYDVKM. CDR3 protein: CASSFASYRTGNQETQYF.

The V gene is TRBV11-2, the J gene TRBJ2-5; the D gene TCRdb calls, TRBD1, cannot be checked with no DNA. Germline CDR1 reads SGHAT; CDR2 reads FQNNGV. The CDR3 extends over 16 amino acids. CDR3 in amino acids: CASSLAPGGTQETQYF.

The chain combines TRBV11-2 with TRBJ2-7; the TRBD1 assignment by TCRdb is unverifiable without DNA. CDR1 is SGHAT, CDR2 FQNNGV, per germline. The length of the CDR3 is 14 residues. CDR3: CASSLRDRLNEQYF.

The V gene is TRBV7-2, the J gene TRBJ2-7; without DNA, the TCRdb call of TRBD1 cannot be checked. Germline V lookup: CDR1 SGHTA, CDR2 FQGNSA. The CDR3 length is 15 residues. The CDR3 sequence: CASSLGVGGFYEQYF. Using reference TRBV7-2 and TRBJ2-7 for the parts outside the CDR3, the full variable domain is GAGVSQSPSNKVTEKGKDVELRCDPISGHTALYWYRQSLGQGLEFLIYFQGNSAPDKSGLPSDRFSAERTGGSVSTLTIQRTQQEDSAVYLCASSLGVGGFYEQYFGPGTRLTVT.

The J gene is TRBJ2-6, the V gene TRBV5-5; TCRdb calls TRBD1, which cannot be checked without DNA. This CDR3 is 16 amino acids long. Per germline, CDR1 SGHKS and CDR2 YYEKEE (reference sequence). The CDR3 loop reads CASSLVDRAGANVLTF.

This CDR3 reads CASLGTGTSPLHF. The chain uses TRBV7-8 and TRBJ1-6; with no DNA, the TCRdb D assignment of TRBD1 cannot be verified. Germline V gives CDR1 SGHVS, CDR2 FQNEAQ. The CDR3 loop spans 13 amino acids.